This note documents a single T cell receptor beta chain sequence. 300 ng DNA, tens of thousands of T cell genomes, went into unsorted PBMC replicate PCRs. TCRdb keeps only in-frame clones here, not all; method: immunoSEQ multiplex PCR. In the table there are around 450,000 clones, about four fifths of which are singletons. This specimen belongs to a study of shared clonotypes between healthy human individuals. V lost 6 bases and J 2 bases, leaving 10 bases between the germline ends. There are 13 residues in the CDR3. The V gene is TRBV23-1, the J gene TRBJ1-2; D is unresolved. TRBV23-1 is an ORF, with its function uncertain. The sequence was collected from a woman aged 40 to 50 in good health. Some clones in this sample may be carry-over from other donors' samples. The sample comprised PBMCs. CDR3 bases: TGCGCCAGCAGCCTACATCACAACTATGGCTACACCTTC. This gives the protein CASSLHHNYGYTF.